The source of this T cell receptor beta chain is a study of blood T cell repertoires in COVID-19. This clone was counted a few times. Assay used: immunoSEQ multiplex PCR; TCRdb lists only in-frame clones, some missing. The sample shows tens of thousands of clones, 65% to 80% of them seen only once. Trimming took off 1 base at V and 6 bases at J, with 17 bases between the two ends. Germline V gives CDR1 SGHKS, CDR2 YYEKEE (reference sequence). The CDR3 is 16 amino acids. This sequence joins TRBV5-5 and TRBJ2-4; a weak D match, TRBD2 (5 bases). Source material: peripheral blood. The sequence was collected from a man in his fifties or sixties with COVID-19, enrolled during active disease. In DNA, the CDR3 is TGTGCCAGCAGCTTGAGGATCGCGGCAGGAGGAAACATTCAGTACTTC. Residues: CASSLRIAAGGNIQYF.